These 21 T cell receptor beta chains share one sample of origin, sequenced in a study of T cell responses to AZD1222 COVID-19 vaccine. The table came from immunoSEQ multiplex PCR; TCRdb's copy has only in-frame clones and leaves some out. The table shows roughly 110,000 clones, with over 80% occurring only once. Material: peripheral blood, obtained 28 days after the second AZD1222 dose. These receptors originate from an adult who received the AZD1222 COVID-19 vaccine.

The chain couples TRBV3-1 (or the pseudogene TRBV3-2) to TRBJ1-5; 10 bases line up with TRBD1. This CDR3 comprises 14 residues. Germline CDR1 reads LGHDT; CDR2 reads YNNKEL (reference sequence). V lost 3 bases and J lost 6; bases outside the gene matches: 2. DNA for the CDR3: TGTGCCAGCAGCCAGACAGGGGGCTTTCAGCCCCAGCATTTT. It codes for CASSQTGGFQPQHF.

This sequence joins TRBV15 and TRBJ2-5, with TRBD1 identical over 7 bases. CDR1 and CDR2 (germline): LNHNV, YYDKDF (reference sequence). The J segment lost 5 bases and the V segment lost 3 bases, leaving 6 bases of the junction unmatched. CDR3 length: 14 residues. The CDR3 coding sequence is TGTGCCACCAGCAGGGGACAGCCCCGTGAGACCCAGTACTTC. Its protein product is CATSRGQPRETQYF.

This sequence joins TRBV30 and TRBJ1-5; D unresolved. The CDR3 is made up of 16 amino acids. From germline, CDR1 is GTSNPN and CDR2 SVGIG (reference sequence). Deletions cut 0 bases from V and 0 bases from J, with 12 bases between. This CDR3 reads CAWSVGRYNSNQPQHF. CDR3 nucleotides: TGTGCCTGGAGTGTAGGGAGGTACAATAGCAATCAGCCCCAGCATTTT.

The chain has TRBV6-1 and TRBJ2-2, with TRBD1 matching 8 bases. The junction had 5 bases not matched to a gene; V was cut back by 2 bases and J by 0 bases. There are 17 residues in the CDR3. Germline values: CDR1 MNHNS, CDR2 SASEGT. The CDR3 here is CASSEIGQGTNTGELFF. CDR3 DNA: TGTGCCAGCAGTGAAATCGGACAGGGTACGAACACCGGGGAGCTGTTTTTT.

The chain joins TRBV20-1 to TRBJ2-1; D is ambiguous. Trimming left V 2 bases short and J 5 bases short, with 1 base between. There are 10 residues in the CDR3. Germline values: CDR1 DFQATT, CDR2 SNEGSKA (reference sequence). Written as DNA, the CDR3 is TGCAGTGCTAGACACAATGAGCAGTTCTTC. Translation gives CSARHNEQFF.

The chain carries TRBV15 and TRBJ1-5; 8 bases are a match to TRBD1. The V gene's germline CDR1 is LNHNV and CDR2 YYDKDF (reference sequence). V lost 8 bases to trimming and J lost 0 bases; unmatched junction nucleotides: 3. The CDR3 is 14 amino acids. The CDR3: CATGQGPSNQPQHF. CDR3 coding DNA: TGTGCCACCGGACAGGGACCTAGCAATCAGCCCCAGCATTTT.

The genes are TRBV5-1 and TRBJ2-7; D possibly corresponds to TRBD1 (5 bases). V shed 7 bases and J shed 0 bases, with 17 bases lying between them. CDR1 and CDR2 from the germline V gene are SGHRS and YFSETQ. The CDR3 has 15 amino acids. In DNA form, the CDR3 reads TGCGCCAGCCGTGCCGCCAGCGACAGCTCCTACGAGCAGTACTTC. Protein: CASRAASDSSYEQYF. The full variable domain, its missing parts supplied by reference TRBV5-1 and TRBJ2-7, is KAGVTQTPRYLIKTRGQQVTLSCSPISGHRSVSWYQQTPGQGLQFLFEYFSETQRNKGNFPGRFSGRQFSNSRSEMNVSTLELGDSALYLCASRAASDSSYEQYFGPGTRLTVT.

CDR3 nucleotide sequence: TGTGCCTGGAGTACAGGGGGCGCGGGGACTGAAGCTTTCTTT. It is translated as CAWSTGGAGTEAFF. V and J are TRBV30 and TRBJ1-1, with TRBD1 matching over 9 bases. V lost 2 bases and J lost 5; bases outside the gene matches: 6. There are 14 residues in the CDR3. CDR1 and CDR2 from the germline V gene are GTSNPN and SVGIG (reference sequence).

V gene TRBV19 combines with J gene TRBJ2-1; 11 nucleotides agree with TRBD1. In germline, CDR1 is LNHDA, CDR2 SQIVND (reference sequence). The CDR3 runs to 16 residues. Trimming took 5 bases from V and 2 from J; bases not matched to a gene: 5. In DNA, the CDR3 is TGTGCCAGTAGTCCCCGGACAGGGGGCGCCTACAATGAGCAGTTCTTC. It translates to CASSPRTGGAYNEQFF.

V gene TRBV18 combines with J gene TRBJ1-6; 10 bases align to TRBD1. Germline CDR1 KGHSH, CDR2 LQKENI. The CDR3 covers 16 residues. Trimming removed 3 bases from V and 10 bases from J; junction bases left unmatched: 9. The CDR3 DNA reads TGTGCCAGCTCACCGGGGCGACAGGGGGCAGGATCACCCCTCCACTTT. Amino acids: CASSPGRQGAGSPLHF.

The rearrangement uses TRBV19 and TRBJ2-2; 10 bases match TRBD2. The CDR3 has 14 amino acids. CDR1 LNHDA and CDR2 SQIVND come from the germline V gene (reference sequence). J gave up 0 bases and V 11 bases, and 3 bases lay outside the gene matches. CDR3 region: CASLAGTNTGELFF. In DNA, the CDR3 is TGTGCCTCACTAGCGGGGACGAACACCGGGGAGCTGTTTTTT.

The chain combines TRBV5-4 with TRBJ2-7; 7 positions agree with TRBD2. Germline loops: CDR1 SGHNT, CDR2 YYREEE (reference sequence). The CDR3 consists of 16 residues. V lost 4 bases and J lost 1; bases outside the gene matches: 11. CDR3 residues: CASSPGGLAASYEQYF. The CDR3 coding sequence is TGTGCCAGCAGCCCCGGCGGGCTAGCGGCATCCTACGAGCAGTACTTC.

The chain employs TRBV5-1 and TRBJ2-2; 8 bases line up with TRBD1. CDR1 and CDR2 (germline): SGHRS, YFSETQ. Trimming cost V 2 bases and J 4 bases; bases outside gene matches: 4. This CDR3 region has 15 residues. The CDR3 DNA follows: TGCGCCAGCAGCTTCAAGACAGGGGCCACCGGGGAGCTGTTTTTT. Translating gives CASSFKTGATGELFF.

The table lists this clone with a count of one. This CDR3 is CASSLHVPERPGQPQHF. The CDR3 coding sequence is TGTGCCAGCAGTTTACACGTCCCGGAACGGCCCGGGCAGCCCCAGCATTTT. V is TRBV27 and J is TRBJ1-5; D is unresolved. The CDR3 covers 17 residues. Trimming left V 2 bases short and J 7 bases short, with 21 bases between. CDR1 is MNHEY and CDR2 is SMNVEV in the germline V gene (reference sequence).

V usage is TRBV6-2 or TRBV6-3 and J usage is TRBJ2-7; D is ambiguous. Deletions cut 6 bases from V and 6 bases from J, with 9 bases between. This CDR3 is built from 11 residues. CDR1 and CDR2 (germline): MNHEY, SVGEGT. Here the CDR3 reads CASSSFGEQYF. The CDR3, as DNA: TGTGCCAGCAGCTCCTTCGGCGAGCAGTACTTC.

The CDR3 bases are TGTGCCAGCAGCCATTCCACAGATACGCAGTATTTT. Protein product: CASSHSTDTQYF. This chain connects TRBV27 to TRBJ2-3; D gene unclear. Trimming left V 6 bases short and J 2 bases short, with 6 bases between. The CDR3 length is 12 residues. Germline CDR1 is MNHEY and CDR2 is SMNVEV (reference sequence).

This sequence joins TRBV29-1 and TRBJ2-1; D is possibly TRBD1 or TRBD2 (5 bases each). V lost 0 bases, J lost 7 bases, and 7 bases lay in between. This CDR3 contains 12 residues. CDR1 and CDR2 (germline): SQVTM, ANQGSEA. The CDR3, as DNA: TGCAGCGTTGAAGATTGGGGGAATGAGCAGTTCTTC. This codes for CSVEDWGNEQFF.

The chain is built from TRBV28 and TRBJ1-3; no clear D gene. Looked up from germline, CDR1 is MDHEN and CDR2 is SYDVKM. The CDR3 runs 11 residues. Trimming took 6 bases from V and 7 from J, leaving 7 bases between them. CDR3 DNA: TGTGCCAGCAGCACCCACAACACCATATATTTT. Amino acids: CASSTHNTIYF.

The chain carries TRBV2 and TRBJ2-2; TRBD1 might be the D (5 bases). Germline CDR1 is SNHLY and CDR2 is FYNNEI. This CDR3 is 15 amino acids long. Trimming shortened V by 6 bases and J by 4 bases, and 15 bases separated the two germline ends. The CDR3 loop reads CASSEQTVPTGELFF. CDR3 DNA: TGTGCCAGCAGCGAACAGACAGTTCCCACCGGGGAGCTGTTTTTT.

The rearrangement joins TRBV7-3 to TRBJ1-1; possible D gene TRBD1, 6 bases. Germline V lookup: CDR1 SGHTA, CDR2 FQGTGA. The V gene lost 5 bases and the J gene lost 4 bases, with 11 bases spanning the gap. The CDR3 covers 13 residues. The CDR3 is CASSPTGSTEAFF. CDR3 DNA: TGTGCCAGCAGCCCAACAGGGAGCACTGAAGCTTTCTTT.

The V and J genes are TRBV4-1 and TRBJ1-3; D is ambiguous. V lost 0 bases and J lost 0, with 9 bases in between. CDR3 length: 16 amino acids. Germline V CDR1 and CDR2: MGHRA, YSYEKL. The CDR3 protein is CASSQEEGSSGNTIYF. In nucleotides, the CDR3 is TGCGCCAGCAGCCAAGAAGAAGGGAGCTCTGGAAACACCATATATTTT.